This T cell receptor beta chain was identified in a study of T cell responses to AZD1222 COVID-19 vaccine. Study-level results: Researchers took repertoire samples only after the peak T cell response had come. With two AZD1222 doses given, Spike-specific TCR breadth and depth both rose.

Remarks on this clone: Its antigen is still unknown.

This CDR3 comprises 11 residues. Germline V CDR1 and CDR2: DFQATT, SNEGSKA (reference sequence). J was trimmed by 6 bases and V by 4 bases; bases with no gene match: 3. Profiled with immunoSEQ multiplex PCR; TCRdb holds only in-frame clones, not every one. The repertoire includes fewer than 35,000 clones, 80% to 95% of them detected once, and 45% sits in the top ten. V and J are TRBV20-1 and TRBJ2-7; 7 positions agree with TRBD1. Material: peripheral blood, obtained on day 0 of AZD1222 vaccination. This receptor was identified in an adult in good health. In nucleotides, the CDR3 is TGCAGTGCTACCTACAGGGGCGAGCAGTACTTC. Its protein is CSATYRGEQYF.